These 31 T cell receptor beta chains were sequenced from one sample in a study of Ad26.COV2.S vaccination and SARS-CoV-2 variants. The data were produced by immunoSEQ multiplex PCR, yet TCRdb's version contains in-frame clones alone and is incomplete. This sample carries more than 150,000 clones, around 90% of them seen once, and the ten largest clones take 5% to 6.5%. Sequenced here: peripheral blood, sampled after recovery from COVID-19. The source is a human donor who had recovered from COVID-19.

The rearrangement uses TRBV4-1 and TRBJ2-3; the match to TRBD2 covers 8 bases. Germline V lookup: CDR1 MGHRA, CDR2 YSYEKL. The CDR3 has 16 amino acids. Trimming at V came to 0 bases and at J to 6 bases, leaving 8 bases not matched to a gene. The CDR3 bases are TGCGCCAGCAGCCAAGAGGATCGGGGGGGCCCCGATACGCAGTATTTT. This translates into CASSQEDRGGPDTQYF.

The J gene is TRBJ2-1, the V gene TRBV6-5; possible D gene TRBD2, 5 bases. In germline, CDR1 is MNHEY, CDR2 SVGAGI. Trimming removed 5 bases from V and 5 bases from J, with 13 bases in between. CDR3 length: 14 amino acids. CDR3 sequence: CASSIGESHNEQFF. The CDR3 coding sequence is TGTGCCAGCAGTATTGGGGAGTCGCACAATGAGCAGTTCTTC.

The chain's CDR3 is CASSPPRGTGNTEAFF. CDR3 DNA: TGTGCCAGCTCACCCCCCCGGGGGACAGGGAACACTGAAGCTTTCTTT. This chain joins TRBV18 and TRBJ1-1; 8 bases align to TRBD1. CDR1 is KGHSH and CDR2 is LQKENI in the germline V gene. This CDR3 has 16 residues. Trimming at V came to 3 bases and at J to 1 base, leaving 7 bases not matched to a gene.

The J gene is TRBJ2-1, the V gene TRBV29-1, with TRBD1 identical over 9 bases. Unmatched junction bases numbered 7, after V lost 6 bases and J lost 4 bases. The germline CDR1 and CDR2 sequences are SQVTM and ANQGSEA. The CDR3 is 14 amino acids. The CDR3 nucleotides read TGCAGCGTGGGGGGGACAGGGTTTTACAATGAGCAGTTCTTC. Amino acids: CSVGGTGFYNEQFF.

This chain joins TRBV6-1 and TRBJ2-5, with D possibly being TRBD1 (6 bases). Germline V CDR1 and CDR2: MNHNS, SASEGT. V was cut by 1 base and J by 2 bases, with 8 bases left in between. CDR3 length equals 14 residues. The CDR3 spells CASSEGGQQETQYF. The CDR3 DNA follows: TGTGCCAGCAGTGAAGGGGGACAACAAGAGACCCAGTACTTC.

V is TRBV11-2 and J is TRBJ2-1, with a weak D call TRBD2 (7 bases). The CDR3 extends over 15 amino acids. V shed 7 bases and J shed 0 bases, with 13 bases lying between them. Germline CDR1 is SGHAT and CDR2 is FQNNGV. CDR3 DNA: TGTGCCAGCACCAAGGGGGGGAGCTCCTACAATGAGCAGTTCTTC. This encodes CASTKGGSSYNEQFF. The full variable domain, with the rest looked up from reference TRBV11-2 and TRBJ2-1, is EAGVAQSPRYKIIEKRQSVAFWCNPISGHATLYWYQQILGQGPKLLIQFQNNGVVDDSQLPKDRFSAERLKGVDSTLKIQPAKLEDSAVYLCASTKGGSSYNEQFFGPGTRLTVL.

The chain uses TRBV4-2 and TRBJ1-2; the match to TRBD1 covers 9 bases. The CDR3 has 15 residues. The V and J ends lost 4 bases and 0 bases, in that order; junction bases with no gene match: 3. Germline V gene lookup returns CDR1 LGHNA and CDR2 YNFKEQ. CDR3 bases: TGTGCCAGCAGCCCCGGACAGGGGACTAACTATGGCTACACCTTC. This encodes CASSPGQGTNYGYTF.

A single count supports this clone. This chain connects TRBV6-6 to TRBJ2-7; 10 bases are a match to TRBD1. The V gene's germline CDR1 is MNHNY and CDR2 SVGAGI (reference sequence). This CDR3 has 16 residues. After removal of 2 bases from V and 5 bases from J, the junction contained 9 bases not matched to a gene. The CDR3 coding sequence is TGTGCCAGCAGTTACACTTACCGGGACAGGGGAAACGAGCAGTACTTC. Its protein product is CASSYTYRDRGNEQYF.

CDR3: CASSLKGAYGYTF. The CDR3 bases are TGTGCCAGCAGTTTAAAGGGGGCGTATGGCTACACCTTC. The rearrangement joins TRBV27 to TRBJ1-2, with TRBD1 identical over 7 bases. The CDR3 is made up of 13 amino acids. The trim removed 2 bases at V and 5 bases at J, leaving 2 bases unmatched. Germline loops: CDR1 MNHEY, CDR2 SMNVEV (reference sequence).

This rearrangement joins TRBV2 to TRBJ1-1; D is ambiguous. Trimming left V 7 bases short and J 4 bases short, with 16 bases between. The CDR3 is 14 amino acids. From germline, CDR1 is SNHLY and CDR2 FYNNEI. CDR3 DNA: TGTGCCAGCATCGAAAGTTGGGTGGGCACTGAAGCTTTCTTT. Its protein is CASIESWVGTEAFF.

The chain combines TRBV5-1 with TRBJ2-7, with 11 bases matching TRBD2. This CDR3 is 15 amino acids long. Trimming removed 0 bases from V and 7 bases from J; junction bases left unmatched: 6. Germline CDR1 SGHRS, CDR2 YFSETQ. In nucleotides, the CDR3 is TGCGCCAGCAGCTTGGACGGTAGCGGGGGGGTAGAGCAGTACTTC. Its protein is CASSLDGSGGVEQYF.

The gene calls are TRBV7-2 and TRBJ1-2; possibly TRBD1 for D (6 bases). Germline V gene lookup returns CDR1 SGHTA and CDR2 FQGNSA. CDR3 size: 15 residues. V gave up 5 bases and J gave up 4 bases, with 17 bases separating them. CDR3 nucleotide sequence: TGTGCCAGCAGCCCATTGTCTCGGGGGGCCTATGGCTACACCTTC. Protein: CASSPLSRGAYGYTF. Full variable domain (rest looked up from reference TRBV7-2 and TRBJ1-2): GAGVSQSPSNKVTEKGKDVELRCDPISGHTALYWYRQSLGQGLEFLIYFQGNSAPDKSGLPSDRFSAERTGGSVSTLTIQRTQQEDSAVYLCASSPLSRGAYGYTFGSGTRLTVV.

The rearrangement links TRBV28 to TRBJ2-7, with D unclear. This CDR3 contains 12 residues. Germline CDR1 reads MDHEN; CDR2 reads SYDVKM. The V gene lost 5 bases and the J gene lost 3 bases, with 8 bases spanning the gap. This chain's CDR3 is CASSPLFYEQYF. Here the CDR3 DNA reads TGTGCCAGCAGTCCTTTATTCTACGAGCAGTACTTC.

The V call is TRBV23-1, the J call TRBJ1-5, with D possibly being TRBD1 (6 bases). TRBV23-1 is identified as an open reading frame with a role that is uncertain. V lost 1 base and J lost 3, with 13 bases in between. This CDR3 spans 16 amino acids. CDR3 coding DNA: TGCGCCAGCAGTCAATTGGGACGGGGGGCCAATCAGCCCCAGCATTTT. Protein sequence: CASSQLGRGANQPQHF.

The chain combines TRBV25-1 with TRBJ2-2, with unresolved D. The germline V gene has CDR1 MGHDK and CDR2 SYGVNS. This CDR3 is built from 14 residues. The V gene lost 3 bases and the J gene lost 4 bases, with 9 bases spanning the gap. The CDR3: CASSDKLFTGELFF. DNA of the CDR3: TGTGCCAGCAGTGATAAGTTATTCACCGGGGAGCTGTTTTTT.

The gene calls are TRBV9 and TRBJ2-5; D might be TRBD1 or TRBD2, each matching 5 bases. Trimming cost V 3 bases and J 2 bases, with 11 bases left between them. This CDR3 spans 14 amino acids. Germline V gene sequence: CDR1 SGDLS, CDR2 YYNGEE. Here the CDR3 DNA reads TGTGCCAGCAGCGCCTACTGGGGGCAAGAGACCCAGTACTTC. This codes for CASSAYWGQETQYF.

The chain carries TRBV7-8 and TRBJ2-1, with D perhaps matching TRBD2 (5 bases). The ends were cut back, 5 bases at V and 8 bases at J, with 7 bases in the middle. Germline CDR1 is SGHVS and CDR2 is FQNEAQ. The CDR3 totals 11 residues. The CDR3 is CASSEGDEQFF. The CDR3 nucleotides read TGTGCCAGCAGCGAGGGTGATGAGCAGTTCTTC. Together with reference TRBV7-8 and TRBJ2-1, the CDR3 gives the full variable domain: GAGVSQSPRYKVAKRGQDVALRCDPISGHVSLFWYQQALGQGPEFLTYFQNEAQLDKSGLPSDRFFAERPEGSVSTLKIQRTQQEDSAVYLCASSEGDEQFFGPGTRLTVL.

The chain is built from TRBV5-5 and TRBJ2-7; TRBD1 matches 7 bases. Germline loops: CDR1 SGHKS, CDR2 YYEKEE (reference sequence). The CDR3 sequence is 14 residues long. The trim removed 2 bases at V and 3 bases at J, leaving 5 bases unmatched. The DNA of the CDR3 is TGTGCCAGCAGCTTTCGTCAGGGGGACTACGAGCAGTACTTC. Translating it yields CASSFRQGDYEQYF.

The chain employs TRBV18 and TRBJ1-5; D is unresolved. This CDR3 is 15 amino acids long. The germline gives CDR1 KGHSH, CDR2 LQKENI. Trimming removed 1 base at V and 3 bases at J, with 10 bases between. The DNA of the CDR3 is TGTGCCAGCTCACCACGGCCAGTCCTCAATCAGCCCCAGCATTTT. The encoded protein is CASSPRPVLNQPQHF.

The chain combines TRBV7-6 with TRBJ2-2; 15 bases are shared with TRBD2. The CDR3 is made up of 15 amino acids. The germline gives CDR1 SGHVS, CDR2 FNYEAQ. V was pared by 6 bases and J by 7 bases, with 3 bases of the junction left unmatched. The chain's CDR3 is CASSGLAGGVGELFF. CDR3 nucleotide sequence: TGTGCCAGCAGTGGACTAGCGGGAGGGGTCGGGGAGCTGTTTTTT.

CDR3 amino acids: CATSEDESYNEQFF. Written as DNA, the CDR3 is TGTGCCACCAGTGAAGATGAATCCTACAATGAGCAGTTCTTC. The gene calls are TRBV24-1 and TRBJ2-1; D is unclear. The CDR3 totals 14 residues. Germline V gene sequence: CDR1 KGHDR, CDR2 SFDVKD. The V end was cut by 4 bases, the J end by 1 base, with 7 bases between.

This rearrangement joins TRBV30 to TRBJ1-3; D is undetermined. The CDR3 totals 13 residues. V lost 0 bases and J 0 bases, leaving 3 bases between the germline ends. The germline gives CDR1 GTSNPN, CDR2 SVGIG (reference sequence). The CDR3 here is CAWSVDSGNTIYF. The CDR3 nucleotides read TGTGCCTGGAGTGTAGACTCTGGAAACACCATATATTTT.

The chain carries TRBV9 and TRBJ1-1; perhaps TRBD1 as D (5 bases). The CDR3 has 15 amino acids. Trimming pared 0 bases from V and 0 bases from J, leaving 9 bases between. Germline lookup yields CDR1 SGDLS and CDR2 YYNGEE. CDR3 nucleotides: TGTGCCAGCAGCGTAGGCGGCAGGGTGAACACTGAAGCTTTCTTT. Translating it yields CASSVGGRVNTEAFF.

V gene TRBV7-7 combines with J gene TRBJ2-1, with D unclear. The CDR3 runs to 12 residues. Germline lookup yields CDR1 SSHAT and CDR2 FNYEAQ (reference sequence). The CDR3 coding sequence is TGTGCTAGCTCAAGGCTAAACAACCGCCGGTTCTTC. Translation gives CASSRLNNRRFF.

This rearrangement joins TRBV19 to TRBJ1-2, with D unclear. V gave up 6 bases and J gave up 3 bases, with 14 bases separating them. This CDR3 contains 14 residues. Germline V lookup: CDR1 LNHDA, CDR2 SQIVND (reference sequence). The CDR3, as DNA: TGTGCCAGTAGAGTGGTTGACCCGGACTATGGCTACACCTTC. It codes for CASRVVDPDYGYTF. Using reference TRBV19 and TRBJ1-2 for the parts outside the CDR3, the full variable domain is DGGITQSPKYLFRKEGQNVTLSCEQNLNHDAMYWYRQDPGQGLRLIYYSQIVNDFQKGDIAEGYSVSREKKESFPLTVTSAQKNPTAFYLCASRVVDPDYGYTFGSGTRLTVV.

The rearrangement links TRBV20-1 to TRBJ2-7; D unresolved. The CDR3 loop spans 10 amino acids. Germline CDR1 is DFQATT and CDR2 is SNEGSKA (reference sequence). V lost 1 base to trimming and J lost 6 bases, with 4 bases between them. DNA for the CDR3: TGCAGTGCTAGAGGCACCGAGCAGTACTTC. This sequence encodes CSARGTEQYF.

The gene calls are TRBV5-1 and TRBJ2-7, with D tentatively TRBD1 (6 bases). Between the trimmed V and J ends, which lost 1 base and 7 bases, there was a span of 15 bases. Germline values: CDR1 SGHRS, CDR2 YFSETQ. The CDR3 consists of 14 residues. The CDR3 region is CASSLRAGDGEQYF. CDR3 DNA sequence: TGCGCCAGCAGCTTGCGGGCAGGGGACGGGGAGCAGTACTTC.

The chain has TRBV30 and TRBJ1-2; 8 bases align to TRBD1. CDR3 length: 14 residues. Germline V gene data show CDR1 as GTSNPN and CDR2 as SVGIG (reference sequence). V trimming: 4 bases; J trimming: 8 bases; junction bases outside the gene matches: 12. The CDR3 sequence is CAWIGDRLMRGYTF. For the CDR3, the DNA is TGTGCCTGGATAGGGGACAGGCTGATGCGGGGCTACACCTTC.

The J gene is TRBJ1-1, the V gene TRBV13; D is uncertain. This CDR3 has 13 residues. Germline lookup yields CDR1 PRHDT and CDR2 FYEKMQ (reference sequence). The ends were cut back, 5 bases at V and 0 bases at J, with 7 bases in the middle. The chain's CDR3 is CASSHGLNTEAFF. The CDR3 DNA follows: TGTGCCAGCAGCCACGGGCTGAACACTGAAGCTTTCTTT.

This clone appeared once. This chain joins TRBV28 and TRBJ2-1; D may be TRBD2 (6 bases). Between the trimmed V and J ends, which lost 5 bases and 12 bases, there was a span of 14 bases. The V gene's germline CDR1 is MDHEN and CDR2 SYDVKM. This CDR3 has 12 residues. The CDR3 protein is CASSPSVSGQFF. Here the CDR3 DNA reads TGTGCCAGCAGTCCTTCGGTTAGCGGGCAGTTCTTC.

The table lists this clone with a count of one. The chain couples TRBV23-1 to TRBJ2-3; 7 bases fit TRBD2. TRBV23-1 is recorded as an ORF, its role being uncertain. The CDR3 totals 15 residues. Trimming took 2 bases from V and 2 from J; bases not matched to a gene: 4. The CDR3 bases are TGCGCCAGCAGTCAACCTAGCGGCGTCACAGATACGCAGTATTTT. Translation: CASSQPSGVTDTQYF.